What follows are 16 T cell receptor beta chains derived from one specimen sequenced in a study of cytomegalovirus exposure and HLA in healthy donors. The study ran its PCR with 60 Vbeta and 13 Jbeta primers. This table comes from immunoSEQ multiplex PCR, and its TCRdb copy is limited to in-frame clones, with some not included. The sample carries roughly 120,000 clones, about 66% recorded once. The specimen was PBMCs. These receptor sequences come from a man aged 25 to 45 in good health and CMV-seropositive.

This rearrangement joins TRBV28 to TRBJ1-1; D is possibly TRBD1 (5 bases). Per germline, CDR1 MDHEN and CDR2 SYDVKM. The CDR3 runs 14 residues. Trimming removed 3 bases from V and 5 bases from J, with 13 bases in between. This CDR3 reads CASSFAGQRTEAFF. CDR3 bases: TGTGCCAGCAGTTTTGCAGGGCAACGGACTGAAGCTTTCTTT.

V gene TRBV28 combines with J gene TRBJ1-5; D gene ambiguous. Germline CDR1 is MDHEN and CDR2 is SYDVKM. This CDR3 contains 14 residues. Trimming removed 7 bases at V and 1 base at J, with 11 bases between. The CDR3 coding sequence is TGTGCCAGCACTTGGGTTAGCAGCAATCAGCCCCAGCATTTT. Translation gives CASTWVSSNQPQHF.

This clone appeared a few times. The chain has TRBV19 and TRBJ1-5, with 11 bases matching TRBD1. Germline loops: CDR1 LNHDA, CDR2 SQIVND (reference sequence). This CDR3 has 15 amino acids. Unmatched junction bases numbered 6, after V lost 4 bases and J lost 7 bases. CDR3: CASSRRTGGTQPQHF. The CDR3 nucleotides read TGTGCCAGTAGTAGGAGGACAGGGGGCACGCAGCCCCAGCATTTT.

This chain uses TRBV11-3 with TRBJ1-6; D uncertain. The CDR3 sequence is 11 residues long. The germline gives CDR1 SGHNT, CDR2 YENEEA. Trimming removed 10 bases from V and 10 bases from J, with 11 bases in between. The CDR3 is CATFIVSPLHF. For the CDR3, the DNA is TGTGCCACCTTTATCGTCTCACCCCTCCACTTT.

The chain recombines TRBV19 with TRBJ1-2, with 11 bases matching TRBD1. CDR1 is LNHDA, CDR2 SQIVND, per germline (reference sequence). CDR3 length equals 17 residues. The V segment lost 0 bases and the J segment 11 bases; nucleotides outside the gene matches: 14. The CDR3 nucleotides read TGTGCCAGTAGTATAGATGGGAGTATCGGACAGGGGGCTTCGTACACCTTC. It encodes CASSIDGSIGQGASYTF.

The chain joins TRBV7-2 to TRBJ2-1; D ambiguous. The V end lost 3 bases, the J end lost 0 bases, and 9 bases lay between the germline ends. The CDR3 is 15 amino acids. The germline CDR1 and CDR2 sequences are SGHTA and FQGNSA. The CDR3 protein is CASSFDLSSYNEQFF. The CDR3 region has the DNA TGTGCCAGCAGCTTCGACTTGAGCTCCTACAATGAGCAGTTCTTC.

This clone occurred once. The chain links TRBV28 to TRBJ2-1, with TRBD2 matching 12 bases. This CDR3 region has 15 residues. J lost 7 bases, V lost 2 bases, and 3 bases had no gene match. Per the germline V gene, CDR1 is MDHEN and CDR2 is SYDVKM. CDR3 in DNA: TGTGCCAGCAGTTTACTAGCGGGAGGGCCTAATGAGCAGTTCTTC. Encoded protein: CASSLLAGGPNEQFF. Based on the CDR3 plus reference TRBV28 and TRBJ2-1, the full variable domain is DVKVTQSSRYLVKRTGEKVFLECVQDMDHENMFWYRQDPGLGLRLIYFSYDVKMKEKGDIPEGYSVSREKKERFSLILESASTNQTSMYLCASSLLAGGPNEQFFGPGTRLTVL.

CDR3 coding DNA: TGTGCCAGTAGTCCTGTCGGGAGGCCCGGGGCGGAGACCCAGTACTTC. Its protein product is CASSPVGRPGAETQYF. The chain recombines TRBV19 with TRBJ2-5; 7 nucleotides match TRBD2. V dropped 5 bases and J dropped 5; count of bases not matched to a gene: 14. Germline V CDR1 and CDR2: LNHDA, SQIVND (reference sequence). This CDR3 region has 16 residues.

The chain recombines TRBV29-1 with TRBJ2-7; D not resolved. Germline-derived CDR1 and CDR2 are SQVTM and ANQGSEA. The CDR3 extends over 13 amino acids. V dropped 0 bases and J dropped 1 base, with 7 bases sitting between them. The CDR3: CSVEDAGSYEQYF. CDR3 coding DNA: TGCAGCGTTGAAGATGCAGGTTCCTACGAGCAGTACTTC.

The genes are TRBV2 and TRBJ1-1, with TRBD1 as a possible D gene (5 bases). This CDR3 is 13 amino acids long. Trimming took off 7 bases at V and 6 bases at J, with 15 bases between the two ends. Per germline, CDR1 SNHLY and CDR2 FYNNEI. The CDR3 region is CASKGRVEAEAFF. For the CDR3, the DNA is TGTGCCAGCAAGGGCAGGGTAGAGGCTGAAGCTTTCTTT. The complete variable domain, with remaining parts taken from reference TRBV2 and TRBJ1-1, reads EPEVTQTPSHQVTQMGQEVILRCVPISNHLYFYWYRQILGQKVEFLVSFYNNEISEKSEIFDDQFSVERPDGSNFTLKIRSTKLEDSAMYFCASKGRVEAEAFFGQGTRLTVV.

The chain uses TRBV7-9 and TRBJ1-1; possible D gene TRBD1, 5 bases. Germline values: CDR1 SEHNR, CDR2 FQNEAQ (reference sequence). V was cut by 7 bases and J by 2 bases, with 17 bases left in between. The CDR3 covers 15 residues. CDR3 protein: CASTPAWTPNTEAFF. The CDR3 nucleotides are TGTGCCAGCACCCCAGCGTGGACACCCAACACTGAAGCTTTCTTT.

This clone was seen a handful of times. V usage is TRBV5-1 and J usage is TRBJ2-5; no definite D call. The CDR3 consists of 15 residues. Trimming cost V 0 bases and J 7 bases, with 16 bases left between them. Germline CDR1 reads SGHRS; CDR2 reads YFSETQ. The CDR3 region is CASSLVLAESGTQYF. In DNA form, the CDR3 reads TGCGCCAGCAGCTTGGTTCTGGCAGAGTCGGGGACCCAGTACTTC.

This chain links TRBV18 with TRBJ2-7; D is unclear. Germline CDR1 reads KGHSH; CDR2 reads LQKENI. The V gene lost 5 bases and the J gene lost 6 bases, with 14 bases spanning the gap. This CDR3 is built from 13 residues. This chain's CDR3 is CASSGPSGSEQYF. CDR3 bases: TGTGCCAGCTCAGGCCCGTCGGGTTCCGAGCAGTACTTC.

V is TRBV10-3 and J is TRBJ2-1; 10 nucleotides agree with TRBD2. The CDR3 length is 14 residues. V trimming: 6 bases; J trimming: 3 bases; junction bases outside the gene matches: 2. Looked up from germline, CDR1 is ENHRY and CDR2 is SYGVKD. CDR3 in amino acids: CAISVAGGYNEQFF. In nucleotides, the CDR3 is TGTGCCATCAGCGTAGCGGGAGGCTACAATGAGCAGTTCTTC.

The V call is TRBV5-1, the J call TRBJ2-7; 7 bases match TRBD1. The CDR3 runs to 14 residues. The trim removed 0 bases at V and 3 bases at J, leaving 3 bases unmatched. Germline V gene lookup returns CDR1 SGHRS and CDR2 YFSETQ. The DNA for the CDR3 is TGCGCCAGCAGCTTGGACAGGGGCCACTACGAGCAGTACTTC. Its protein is CASSLDRGHYEQYF.

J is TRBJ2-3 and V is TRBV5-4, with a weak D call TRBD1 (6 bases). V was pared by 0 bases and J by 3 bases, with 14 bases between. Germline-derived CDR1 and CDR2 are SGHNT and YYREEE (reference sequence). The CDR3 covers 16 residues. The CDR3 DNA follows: TGTGCCAGCAGCTTGGGGGGGCATCAGGGAACAGATACGCAGTATTTT. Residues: CASSLGGHQGTDTQYF.